This T cell receptor beta chain was observed in a study of response to subunit inactivated influenza vaccine. With 6 bases clipped from V and 0 bases from J, the junction kept 8 bases outside the gene matches. The length of the CDR3 is 15 residues. This clonotype was observed a handful of times. What it binds is unknown. Study results and limitations: That few new T cells are recruited by each seasonal influenza vaccination was the authors' suggestion.

TCRdb used MiXCR to reprocess the RT-PCR reads, holding one entry per CDR3 protein. The repertoire includes approximately 170,000 distinct CDR3 sequences, approximately 15% of them detected once, and about 25% sits in the top ten. This chain links TRBV12-3 or TRBV12-4 with TRBJ2-7, with TRBD2 matching 7 bases. This TCR was sampled from a man aged 50-59 years who received an inactivated influenza vaccine. The starting material was CD8+ T cells sorted from PBMCs, obtained roughly 5 days after vaccination. The CDR3 spells CASSTGLTSSYEQYF. The CDR3 nucleotides read TGTGCCAGCAGCACGGGACTAACCAGCTCCTACGAGCAGTACTTC.